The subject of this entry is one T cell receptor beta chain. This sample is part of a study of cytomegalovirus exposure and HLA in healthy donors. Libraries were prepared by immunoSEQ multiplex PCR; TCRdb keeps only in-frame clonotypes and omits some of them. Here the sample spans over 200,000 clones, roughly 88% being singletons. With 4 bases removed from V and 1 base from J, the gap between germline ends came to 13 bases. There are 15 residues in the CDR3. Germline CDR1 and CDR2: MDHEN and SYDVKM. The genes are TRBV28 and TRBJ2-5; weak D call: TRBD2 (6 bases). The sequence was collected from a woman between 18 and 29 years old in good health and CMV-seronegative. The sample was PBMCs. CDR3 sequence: CASSSPGTFQETQYF. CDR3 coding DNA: TGTGCCAGCAGTTCCCCAGGGACTTTCCAAGAGACCCAGTACTTC.